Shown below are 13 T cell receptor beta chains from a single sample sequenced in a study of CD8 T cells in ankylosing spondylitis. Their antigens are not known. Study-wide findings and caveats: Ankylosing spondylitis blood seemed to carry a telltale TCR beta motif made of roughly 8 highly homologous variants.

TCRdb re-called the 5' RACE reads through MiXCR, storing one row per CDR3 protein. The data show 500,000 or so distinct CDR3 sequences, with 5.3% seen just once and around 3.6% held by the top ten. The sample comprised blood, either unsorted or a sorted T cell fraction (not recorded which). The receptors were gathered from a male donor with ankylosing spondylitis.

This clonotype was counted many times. CDR3 region: CASSQVGNEKLFF. CDR3 coding DNA: TGCGCCAGCAGCCAAGTGGGGAATGAAAAACTGTTTTTT. The genes are TRBV4-3 and TRBJ1-4; D gene ambiguous. Germline lookup yields CDR1 LGHNA and CDR2 YSLEER. This CDR3 has 13 residues. V lost 1 base and J 5 bases, leaving 5 bases between the germline ends.

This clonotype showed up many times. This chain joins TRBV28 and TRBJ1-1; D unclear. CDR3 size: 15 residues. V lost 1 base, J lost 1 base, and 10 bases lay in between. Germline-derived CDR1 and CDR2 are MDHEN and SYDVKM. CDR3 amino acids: CASSLFETANTEAFF. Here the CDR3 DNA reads TGTGCCAGCAGTTTATTCGAGACGGCGAACACTGAAGCTTTCTTT. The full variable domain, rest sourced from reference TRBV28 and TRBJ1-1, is DVKVTQSSRYLVKRTGEKVFLECVQDMDHENMFWYRQDPGLGLRLIYFSYDVKMKEKGDIPEGYSVSREKKERFSLILESASTNQTSMYLCASSLFETANTEAFFGQGTRLTVV.

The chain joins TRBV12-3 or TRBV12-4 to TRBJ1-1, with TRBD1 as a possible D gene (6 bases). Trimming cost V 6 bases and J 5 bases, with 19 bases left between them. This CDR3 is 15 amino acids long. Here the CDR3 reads CASRPPGAHRTEAFF. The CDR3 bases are TGTGCCAGCAGACCGCCAGGGGCCCACAGGACTGAAGCTTTCTTT.

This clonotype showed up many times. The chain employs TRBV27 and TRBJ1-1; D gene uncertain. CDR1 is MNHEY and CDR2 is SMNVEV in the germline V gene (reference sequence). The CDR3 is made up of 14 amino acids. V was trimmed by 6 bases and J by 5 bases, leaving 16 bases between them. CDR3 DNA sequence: TGTGCCAGCAGCCAAAGGGCAGGATCAACTGAAGCTTTCTTT. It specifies CASSQRAGSTEAFF.

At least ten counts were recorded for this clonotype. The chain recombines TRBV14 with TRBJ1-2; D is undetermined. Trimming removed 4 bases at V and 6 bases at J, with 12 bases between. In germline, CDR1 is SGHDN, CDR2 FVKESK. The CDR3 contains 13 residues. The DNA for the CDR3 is TGTGCCAGCAGCCCCCAAGTAAACCATGGCTACACCTTC. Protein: CASSPQVNHGYTF.

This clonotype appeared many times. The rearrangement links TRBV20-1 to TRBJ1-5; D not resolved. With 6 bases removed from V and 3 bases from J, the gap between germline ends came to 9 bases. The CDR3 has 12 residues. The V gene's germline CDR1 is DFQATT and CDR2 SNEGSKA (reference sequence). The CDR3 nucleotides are TGCAGTGCCAGGAAGTACAATCAGCCCCAGCATTTT. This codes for CSARKYNQPQHF.

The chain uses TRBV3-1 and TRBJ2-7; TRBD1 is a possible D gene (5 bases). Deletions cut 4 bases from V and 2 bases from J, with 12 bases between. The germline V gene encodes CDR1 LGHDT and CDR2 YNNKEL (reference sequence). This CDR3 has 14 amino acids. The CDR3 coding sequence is TGTGCCAGCAGCCTGACCCCAGGGACCTACGAGCAGTACTTC. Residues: CASSLTPGTYEQYF.

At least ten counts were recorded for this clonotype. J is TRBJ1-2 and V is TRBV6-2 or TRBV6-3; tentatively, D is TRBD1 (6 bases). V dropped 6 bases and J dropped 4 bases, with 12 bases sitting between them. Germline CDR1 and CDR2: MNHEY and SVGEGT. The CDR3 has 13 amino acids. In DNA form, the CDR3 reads TGTGCCAGCAGGGAGACAGGAGGCTATGGCTACACCTTC. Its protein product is CASRETGGYGYTF.

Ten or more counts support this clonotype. DNA for the CDR3: TGTGCCACCAGTGGAAGAACGAGACTAGCGGGAAGGGAGGAGCTGTTTTTT. Protein: CATSGRTRLAGREELFF. The J gene is TRBJ2-2, the V gene TRBV24-1, with TRBD2 matching 11 bases. This CDR3 contains 17 residues. Germline-derived CDR1 and CDR2 are KGHDR and SFDVKD. V was pared by 5 bases and J by 10 bases, with 14 bases of the junction left unmatched.

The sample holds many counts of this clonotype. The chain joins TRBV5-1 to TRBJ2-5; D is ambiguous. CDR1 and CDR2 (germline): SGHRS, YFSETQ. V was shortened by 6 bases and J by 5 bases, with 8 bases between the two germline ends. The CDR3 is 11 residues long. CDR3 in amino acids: CASTIKETQYF. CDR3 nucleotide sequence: TGCGCCAGCACCATCAAGGAGACCCAGTACTTC.

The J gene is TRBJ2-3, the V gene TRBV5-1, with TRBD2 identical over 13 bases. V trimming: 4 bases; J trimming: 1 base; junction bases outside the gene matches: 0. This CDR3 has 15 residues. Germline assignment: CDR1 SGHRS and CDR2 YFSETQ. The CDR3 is CASSTSGRGTDTQYF. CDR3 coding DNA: TGCGCCAGCAGCACTAGCGGGAGGGGCACAGATACGCAGTATTTT.

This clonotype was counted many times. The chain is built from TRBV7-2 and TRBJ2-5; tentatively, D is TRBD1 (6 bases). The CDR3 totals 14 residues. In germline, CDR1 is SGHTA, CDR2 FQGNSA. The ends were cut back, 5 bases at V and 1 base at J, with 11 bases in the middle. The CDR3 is CASSHRDLQETQYF. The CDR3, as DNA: TGTGCCAGCAGCCACAGGGACCTCCAAGAGACCCAGTACTTC.

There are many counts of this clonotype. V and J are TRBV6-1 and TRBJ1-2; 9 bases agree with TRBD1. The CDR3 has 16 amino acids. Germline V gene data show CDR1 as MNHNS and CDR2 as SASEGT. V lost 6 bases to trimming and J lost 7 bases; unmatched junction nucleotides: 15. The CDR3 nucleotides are TGTGCCAGCAGCCCTAAACAGGGGGCGGTCATCATTGGCTACACCTTC. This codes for CASSPKQGAVIIGYTF.